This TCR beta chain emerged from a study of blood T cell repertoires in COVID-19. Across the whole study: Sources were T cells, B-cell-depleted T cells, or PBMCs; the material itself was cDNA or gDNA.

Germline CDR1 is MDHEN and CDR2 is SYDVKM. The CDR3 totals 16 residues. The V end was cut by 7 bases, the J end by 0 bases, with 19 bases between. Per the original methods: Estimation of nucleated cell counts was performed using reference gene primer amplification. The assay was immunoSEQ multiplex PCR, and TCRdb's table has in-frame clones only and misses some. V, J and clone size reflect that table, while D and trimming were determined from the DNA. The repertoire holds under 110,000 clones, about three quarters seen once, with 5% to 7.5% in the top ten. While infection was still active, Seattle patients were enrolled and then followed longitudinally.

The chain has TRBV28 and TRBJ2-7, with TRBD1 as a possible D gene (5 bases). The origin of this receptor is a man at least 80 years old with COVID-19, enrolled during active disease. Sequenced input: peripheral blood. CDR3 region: CASTTPTAPTSYEQYF. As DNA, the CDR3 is TGTGCCAGCACAACTCCGACAGCGCCTACCTCCTACGAGCAGTACTTC.